These 2 T cell receptor beta chains originate from one sample sequenced in a study of blood T cell repertoires in COVID-19. Measured with immunoSEQ multiplex PCR; TCRdb has only the in-frame clones, and not every one. The repertoire holds over 45,000 clones, with around four fifths as singletons. Sequencing input: peripheral blood. The source of these receptors is a human donor in a cohort sampled during active COVID-19.

The chain carries TRBV9 and TRBJ2-1; 9 nucleotides agree with TRBD2. Germline V lookup: CDR1 SGDLS, CDR2 YYNGEE. This CDR3 region has 14 residues. The junction had 4 bases not matched to a gene; V was cut back by 7 bases and J by 2 bases. CDR3 in DNA: TGTGCCAGCGAGGCGGGGGGGACCTACAATGAGCAGTTCTTC. Translated, it gives CASEAGGTYNEQFF. The full variable domain, rest sourced from reference TRBV9 and TRBJ2-1, is DSGVTQTPKHLITATGQRVTLRCSPRSGDLSVYWYQQSLDQGLQFLIQYYNGEERAKGNILERFSAQQFPDLHSELNLSSLELGDSALYFCASEAGGTYNEQFFGPGTRLTVL.

This clone was recorded a few times. This rearrangement joins TRBV19 to TRBJ1-1; unclear D gene. Trimming took 5 bases from V and 5 from J, leaving 9 bases between them. The germline CDR1 and CDR2 sequences are LNHDA and SQIVND (reference sequence). CDR3 length: 12 residues. The CDR3 bases are TGTGCCAGTAGTTTGCGCGGGACTGAAGCTTTCTTT. Translated, it gives CASSLRGTEAFF.